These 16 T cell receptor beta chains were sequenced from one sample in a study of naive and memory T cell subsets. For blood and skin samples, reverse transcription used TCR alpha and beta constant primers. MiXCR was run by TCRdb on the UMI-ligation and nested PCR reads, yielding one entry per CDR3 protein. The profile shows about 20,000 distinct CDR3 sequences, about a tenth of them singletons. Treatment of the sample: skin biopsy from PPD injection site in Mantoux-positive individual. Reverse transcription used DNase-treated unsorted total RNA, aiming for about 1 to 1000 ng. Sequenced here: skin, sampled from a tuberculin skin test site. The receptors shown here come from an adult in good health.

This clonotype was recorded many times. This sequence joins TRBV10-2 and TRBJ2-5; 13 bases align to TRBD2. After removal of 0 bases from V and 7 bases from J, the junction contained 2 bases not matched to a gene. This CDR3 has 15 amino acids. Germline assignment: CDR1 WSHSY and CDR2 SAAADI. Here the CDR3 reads CASSESWTSGRTQYF. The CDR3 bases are TGCGCCAGCAGTGAGTCTTGGACTAGCGGGAGGACCCAGTACTTC.

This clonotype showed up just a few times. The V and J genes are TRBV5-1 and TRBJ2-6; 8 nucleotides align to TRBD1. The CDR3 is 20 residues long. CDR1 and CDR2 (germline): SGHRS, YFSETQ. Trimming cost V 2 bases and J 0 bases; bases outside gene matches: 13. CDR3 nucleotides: TGCGCCAGCAGCTTTGGAAAAAGGGGGACAGGACTCTCTGGGGCCAACGTCCTGACTTTC. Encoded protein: CASSFGKRGTGLSGANVLTF.

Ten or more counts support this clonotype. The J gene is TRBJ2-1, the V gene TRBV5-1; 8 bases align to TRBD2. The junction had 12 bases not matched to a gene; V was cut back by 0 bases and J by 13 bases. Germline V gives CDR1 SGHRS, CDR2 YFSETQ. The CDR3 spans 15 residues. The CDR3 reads CASSLDGREALTQFF. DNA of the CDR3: TGCGCCAGCAGCTTGGATGGGCGGGAGGCACTTACTCAGTTCTTC.

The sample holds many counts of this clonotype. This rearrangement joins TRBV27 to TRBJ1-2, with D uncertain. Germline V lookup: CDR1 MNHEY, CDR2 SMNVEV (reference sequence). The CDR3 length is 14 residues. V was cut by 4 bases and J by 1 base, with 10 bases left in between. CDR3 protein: CASSYSPVNYGYTF. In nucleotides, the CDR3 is TGTGCCAGCAGTTATTCTCCAGTTAACTATGGCTACACCTTC.

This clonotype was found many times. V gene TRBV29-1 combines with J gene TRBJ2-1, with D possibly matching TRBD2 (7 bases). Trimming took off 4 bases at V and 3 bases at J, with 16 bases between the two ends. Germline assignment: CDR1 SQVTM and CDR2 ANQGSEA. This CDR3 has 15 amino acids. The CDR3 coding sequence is TGCAGCGTTGGGCTTTGGGGGGGGCACTACAATGAGCAGTTCTTC. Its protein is CSVGLWGGHYNEQFF.

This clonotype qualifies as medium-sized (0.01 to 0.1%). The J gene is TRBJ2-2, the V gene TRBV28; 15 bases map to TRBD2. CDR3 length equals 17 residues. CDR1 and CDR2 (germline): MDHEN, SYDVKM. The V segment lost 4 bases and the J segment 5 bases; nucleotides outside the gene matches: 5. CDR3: CASSSGTSGRLTGELFF. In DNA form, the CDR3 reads TGTGCCAGCAGTTCGGGGACTAGCGGGAGGTTGACCGGGGAGCTGTTTTTT.

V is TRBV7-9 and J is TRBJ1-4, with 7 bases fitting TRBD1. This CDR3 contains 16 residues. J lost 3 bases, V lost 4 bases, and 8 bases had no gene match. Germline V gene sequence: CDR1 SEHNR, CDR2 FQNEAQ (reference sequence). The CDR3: CASSYRTGTANEKLFF. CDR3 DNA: TGTGCCAGCAGCTACCGTACCGGGACAGCTAATGAAAAACTGTTTTTT.

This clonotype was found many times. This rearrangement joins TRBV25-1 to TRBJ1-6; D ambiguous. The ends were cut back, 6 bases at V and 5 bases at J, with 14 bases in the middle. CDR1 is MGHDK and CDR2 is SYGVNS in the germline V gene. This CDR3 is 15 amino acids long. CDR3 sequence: CASRKTGNDNSPLHF. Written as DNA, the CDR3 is TGTGCCAGCAGAAAGACGGGAAACGATAATTCACCCCTCCACTTT.

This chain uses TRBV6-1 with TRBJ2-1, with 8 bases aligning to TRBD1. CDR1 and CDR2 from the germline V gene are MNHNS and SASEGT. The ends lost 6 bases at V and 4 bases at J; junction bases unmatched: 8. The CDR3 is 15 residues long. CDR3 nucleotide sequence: TGTGCCAGCAGACCCGGGACAGGAGATTACAATGAGCAGTTCTTC. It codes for CASRPGTGDYNEQFF.

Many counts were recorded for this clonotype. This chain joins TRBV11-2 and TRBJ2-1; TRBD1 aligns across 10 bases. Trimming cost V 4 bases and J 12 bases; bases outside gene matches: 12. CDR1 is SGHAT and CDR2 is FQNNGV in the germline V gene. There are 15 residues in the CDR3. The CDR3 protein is CASSSTGTGVMGQFF. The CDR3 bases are TGTGCCAGCAGCTCTACCGGGACAGGGGTAATGGGGCAGTTCTTC. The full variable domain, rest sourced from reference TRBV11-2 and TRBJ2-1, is EAGVAQSPRYKIIEKRQSVAFWCNPISGHATLYWYQQILGQGPKLLIQFQNNGVVDDSQLPKDRFSAERLKGVDSTLKIQPAKLEDSAVYLCASSSTGTGVMGQFFGPGTRLTVL.

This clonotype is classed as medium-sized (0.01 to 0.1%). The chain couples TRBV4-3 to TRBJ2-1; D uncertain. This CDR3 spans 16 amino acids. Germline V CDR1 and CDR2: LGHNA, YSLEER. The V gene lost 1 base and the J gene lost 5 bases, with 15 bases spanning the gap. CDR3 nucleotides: TGCGCCAGCAGCCAAGTCGTTTCGGACGGAAACAATGAGCAGTTCTTC. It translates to CASSQVVSDGNNEQFF.

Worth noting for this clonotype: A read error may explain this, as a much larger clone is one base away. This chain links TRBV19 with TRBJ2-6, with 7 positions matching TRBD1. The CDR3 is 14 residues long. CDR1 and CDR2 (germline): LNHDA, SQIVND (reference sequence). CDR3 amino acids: CGSRQGSGANVLTF. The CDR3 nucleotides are TGTGGCAGTAGACAGGGTTCCGGGGCCAACGTCCTGACTTTC.

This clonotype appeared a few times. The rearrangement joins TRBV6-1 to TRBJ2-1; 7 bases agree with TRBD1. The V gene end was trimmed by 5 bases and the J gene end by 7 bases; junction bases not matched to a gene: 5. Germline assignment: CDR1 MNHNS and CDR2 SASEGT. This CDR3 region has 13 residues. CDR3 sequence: CASSPTGENEQFF. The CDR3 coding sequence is TGTGCCAGCAGTCCCACAGGGGAGAATGAGCAGTTCTTC.

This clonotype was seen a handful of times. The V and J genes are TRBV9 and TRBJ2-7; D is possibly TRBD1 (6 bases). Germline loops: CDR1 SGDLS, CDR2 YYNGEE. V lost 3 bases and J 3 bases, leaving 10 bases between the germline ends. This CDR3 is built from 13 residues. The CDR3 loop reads CASSARTDYEQYF. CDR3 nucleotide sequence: TGTGCCAGCAGCGCCCGGACAGACTACGAGCAGTACTTC.

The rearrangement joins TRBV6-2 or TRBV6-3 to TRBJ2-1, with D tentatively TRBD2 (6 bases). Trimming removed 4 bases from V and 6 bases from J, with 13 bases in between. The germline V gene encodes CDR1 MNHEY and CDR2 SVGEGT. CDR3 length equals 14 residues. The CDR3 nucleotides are TGTGCCAGCAGTTTACTGACTAGTGGCAATGAGCAGTTCTTC. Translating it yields CASSLLTSGNEQFF.

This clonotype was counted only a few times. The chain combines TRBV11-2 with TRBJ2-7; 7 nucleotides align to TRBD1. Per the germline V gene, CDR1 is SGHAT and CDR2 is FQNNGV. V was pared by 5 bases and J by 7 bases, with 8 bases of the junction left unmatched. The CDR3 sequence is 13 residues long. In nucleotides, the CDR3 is TGTGCCAGCAGCCCGTGGGACAGAGGTGAGCAGTACTTC. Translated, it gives CASSPWDRGEQYF. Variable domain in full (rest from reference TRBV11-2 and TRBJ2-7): EAGVAQSPRYKIIEKRQSVAFWCNPISGHATLYWYQQILGQGPKLLIQFQNNGVVDDSQLPKDRFSAERLKGVDSTLKIQPAKLEDSAVYLCASSPWDRGEQYFGPGTRLTVT.